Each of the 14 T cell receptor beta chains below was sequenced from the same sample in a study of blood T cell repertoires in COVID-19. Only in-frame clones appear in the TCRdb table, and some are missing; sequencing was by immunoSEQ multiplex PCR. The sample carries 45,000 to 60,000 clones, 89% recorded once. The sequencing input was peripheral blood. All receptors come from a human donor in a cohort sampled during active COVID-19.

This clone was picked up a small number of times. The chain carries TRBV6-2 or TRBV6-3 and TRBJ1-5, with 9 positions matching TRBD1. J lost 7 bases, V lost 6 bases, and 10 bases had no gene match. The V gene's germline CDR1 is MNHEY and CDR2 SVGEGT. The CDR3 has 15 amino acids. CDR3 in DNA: TGTGCCAGCAGCTCTGGACAGGGGTCGGTACAGCCCCAGCATTTT. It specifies CASSSGQGSVQPQHF.

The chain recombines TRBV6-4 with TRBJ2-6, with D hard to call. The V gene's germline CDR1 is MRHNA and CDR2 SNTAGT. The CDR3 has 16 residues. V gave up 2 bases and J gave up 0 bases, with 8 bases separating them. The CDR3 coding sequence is TGTGCCAGCAGTGACGGCCACCTCTCTGGGGCCAACGTCCTGACTTTC. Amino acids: CASSDGHLSGANVLTF.

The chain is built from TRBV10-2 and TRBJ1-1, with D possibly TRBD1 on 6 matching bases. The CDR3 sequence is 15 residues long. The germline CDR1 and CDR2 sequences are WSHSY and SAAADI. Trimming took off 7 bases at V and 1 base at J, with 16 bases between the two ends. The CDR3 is CASKSGTTPNTEAFF. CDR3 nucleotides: TGCGCCAGCAAATCCGGGACAACTCCGAACACTGAAGCTTTCTTT.

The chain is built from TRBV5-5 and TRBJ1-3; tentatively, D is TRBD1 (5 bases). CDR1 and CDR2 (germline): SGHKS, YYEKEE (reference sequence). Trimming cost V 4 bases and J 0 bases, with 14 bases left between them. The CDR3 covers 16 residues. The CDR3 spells CASSSLTTASGNTIYF. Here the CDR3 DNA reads TGTGCCAGCAGCAGCCTCACGACAGCCTCTGGAAACACCATATATTTT.

CDR3 in amino acids: CASSQNPGDNEQFF. The CDR3, as DNA: TGCGCCAGCAGCCAGAACCCGGGAGACAATGAGCAGTTCTTC. The rearrangement joins TRBV4-3 to TRBJ2-1, with D possibly matching TRBD2 (6 bases). Trimming pared 3 bases from V and 5 bases from J, leaving 11 bases between. The CDR3 has 14 amino acids. CDR1 is LGHNA and CDR2 is YSLEER in the germline V gene.

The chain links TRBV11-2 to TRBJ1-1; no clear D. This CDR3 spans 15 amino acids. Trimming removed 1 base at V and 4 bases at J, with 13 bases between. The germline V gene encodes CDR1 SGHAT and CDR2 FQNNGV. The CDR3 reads CASSLVRGLGTEAFF. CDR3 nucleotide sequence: TGTGCCAGCAGCTTAGTAAGAGGGCTGGGCACTGAAGCTTTCTTT.

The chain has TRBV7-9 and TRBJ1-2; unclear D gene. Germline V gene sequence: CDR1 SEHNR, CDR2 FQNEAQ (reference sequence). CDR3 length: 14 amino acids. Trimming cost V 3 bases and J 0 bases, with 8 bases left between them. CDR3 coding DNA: TGTGCCAGCAGCTTGACGGGGACTAACTATGGCTACACCTTC. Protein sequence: CASSLTGTNYGYTF.

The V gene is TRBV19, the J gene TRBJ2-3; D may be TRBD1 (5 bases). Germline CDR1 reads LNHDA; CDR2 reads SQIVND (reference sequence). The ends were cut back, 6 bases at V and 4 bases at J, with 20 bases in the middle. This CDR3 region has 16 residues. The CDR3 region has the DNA TGTGCCAGTAGCGCCTCGGGCAGGGTAGGATCAGATACGCAGTATTTT. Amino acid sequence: CASSASGRVGSDTQYF. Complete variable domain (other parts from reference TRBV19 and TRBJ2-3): DGGITQSPKYLFRKEGQNVTLSCEQNLNHDAMYWYRQDPGQGLRLIYYSQIVNDFQKGDIAEGYSVSREKKESFPLTVTSAQKNPTAFYLCASSASGRVGSDTQYFGPGTRLTVL.

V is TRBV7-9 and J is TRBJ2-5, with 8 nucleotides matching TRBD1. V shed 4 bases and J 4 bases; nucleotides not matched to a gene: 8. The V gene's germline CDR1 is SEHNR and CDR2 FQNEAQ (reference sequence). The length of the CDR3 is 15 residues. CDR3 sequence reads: CASSSPDREAETQYF. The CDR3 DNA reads TGTGCCAGCAGCTCACCGGACAGGGAGGCAGAGACCCAGTACTTC.

The CDR3 is CASSFGRGEAQYF. CDR3 bases: TGTGCCAGCAGCTTCGGACGGGGTGAGGCCCAGTACTTC. V usage is TRBV7-3 and J usage is TRBJ2-5; tentative D call: TRBD2 (5 bases). The germline CDR1 and CDR2 sequences are SGHTA and FQGTGA. Trimming left V 3 bases short and J 9 bases short, with 14 bases between. The CDR3 consists of 13 residues.

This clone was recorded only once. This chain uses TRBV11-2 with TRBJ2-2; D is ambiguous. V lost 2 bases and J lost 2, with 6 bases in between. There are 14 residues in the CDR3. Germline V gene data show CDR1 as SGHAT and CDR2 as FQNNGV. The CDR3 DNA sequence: TGTGCCAGCAGCTTACACATTAACACCGGGGAGCTGTTTTTT. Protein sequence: CASSLHINTGELFF.

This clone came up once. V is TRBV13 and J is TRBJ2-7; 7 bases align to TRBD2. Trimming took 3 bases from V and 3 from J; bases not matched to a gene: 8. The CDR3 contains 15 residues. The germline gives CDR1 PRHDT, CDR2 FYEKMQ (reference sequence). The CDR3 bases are TGTGCCAGCAGCTTCCAAGGGAGGGGCAACTACGAGCAGTACTTC. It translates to CASSFQGRGNYEQYF.

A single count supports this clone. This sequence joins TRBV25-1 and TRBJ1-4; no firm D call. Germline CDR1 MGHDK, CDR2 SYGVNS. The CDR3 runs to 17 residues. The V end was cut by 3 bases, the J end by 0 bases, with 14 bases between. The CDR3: CASSDSFVTSTNEKLFF. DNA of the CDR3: TGTGCCAGCAGTGATTCGTTCGTGACTTCAACTAATGAAAAACTGTTTTTT. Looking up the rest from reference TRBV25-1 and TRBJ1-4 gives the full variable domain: EADIYQTPRYLVIGTGKKITLECSQTMGHDKMYWYQQDPGMELHLIHYSYGVNSTEKGDLSSESTVSRIRTEHFPLTLESARPSHTSQYLCASSDSFVTSTNEKLFFGSGTQLSVL.

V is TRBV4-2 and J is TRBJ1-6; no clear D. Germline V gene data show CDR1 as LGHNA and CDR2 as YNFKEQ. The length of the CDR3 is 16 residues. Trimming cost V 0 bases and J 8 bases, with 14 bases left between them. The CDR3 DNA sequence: TGTGCCAGCAGCCAAGATCCGGTCCGAGCTTATTCACCCCTCCACTTT. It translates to CASSQDPVRAYSPLHF.